This is a list of T cell receptor beta chains from one sample in a study of blood T cell repertoires in COVID-19. Using immunoSEQ multiplex PCR, the repertoire was profiled, and TCRdb retains in-frame clones only, with some absent. The sample records approximately 71,000 clones, 70% to 80% being singletons. The sequenced material came from peripheral blood. The receptor source for this set is a human donor in a cohort sampled during active COVID-19. The CDR3 runs from the conserved cysteine through the conserved F or W.

V	J	CDR3
TRBV6-2/TRBV6-3	TRBJ2-3	CASSFARGPDTQYF
TRBV27	TRBJ1-5	CASSLEANQPQHF
TRBV6-2/TRBV6-3	TRBJ1-5	CASSYWSILGNQPQHF
TRBV18	TRBJ2-3	CASSPRRESADTQYF
TRBV13	TRBJ2-2	CASRLGLAGVGGELFF
TRBV2	TRBJ2-3	CASSPGVLGDTQYF
TRBV2	TRBJ1-2	CASSGGGTYGYTF
TRBV3-1/TRBV3-2	TRBJ2-1	CASSQGQGFNEQFF
TRBV2	TRBJ2-7	CASSRGSGEQYF
TRBV6-5	TRBJ1-6	CASSRVMSYNSPLHF
TRBV7-2	TRBJ2-4	CASSLPSGTRGIQYF
TRBV5-1	TRBJ1-1	CASSYTGTAEAFF
TRBV11-3	TRBJ2-3	CASSGGGITDTQYF
TRBV5-1	TRBJ2-7	CASSLGQGIYEQYF
TRBV5-6	TRBJ2-3	CASRSGHTSTDTQYF
TRBV5-8	TRBJ2-1	CASSPRVSSLNEQFF
TRBV28	TRBJ1-5	CASRITGQPQHF
TRBV7-6	TRBJ2-2	CASSLDRGDTGELFF
TRBV29-1	TRBJ2-5	CSVGTGGAETQYF
TRBV19	TRBJ2-6	CASSIDLVGAGANVLTF
TRBV5-1	TRBJ1-1	CASSSQPGHMNTEAFF
TRBV24-1	TRBJ2-2	CATSLQGQENTGELFF
TRBV5-1	TRBJ2-2	CASSLKAIGTAYAGELFF
TRBV6-5	TRBJ1-4	CASRRQTNEKLFF
TRBV13	TRBJ1-4	CASSVGQGRGEKLFF
TRBV7-9	TRBJ2-7	CASNLAGGPSEQYF
TRBV5-1	TRBJ2-5	CASSLAARFQETQYF
TRBV28	TRBJ2-5	CASSPGTSGYTQETQYF
TRBV28	TRBJ2-3	CASSLLSLAGGPDTQYF
TRBV4-1	TRBJ1-3	CASSQSVLISGNTIYF
TRBV2	TRBJ1-1	CASSLRRQDTEAFF
TRBV7-2	TRBJ2-5	CASSSGGETQYF
TRBV7-8	TRBJ2-2	CASTAYVRQGYTGELFF
TRBV3-1/TRBV3-2	TRBJ2-7	CASSHQGFYEQYF
TRBV5-1	TRBJ2-2	CASSPKTGETGELFF
TRBV19	TRBJ1-6	CASSDRTGTGTFPVSPLHF
TRBV27	TRBJ2-7	CASSLGSRPEVYSYEQYF
TRBV29-1	TRBJ1-2	CSVEDQKNVYTF
TRBV15	TRBJ2-2	CATQGPTNTGELFF
TRBV7-2	TRBJ1-4	CASSLGGRGFELFF
TRBV29-1	TRBJ2-5	CSVERLALETQYF
TRBV20-1	TRBJ2-3	CSAAGTDTQYF
TRBV4-1	TRBJ2-2	CASSLTGFDTGELFF
TRBV28	TRBJ2-5	CASSGGAGLLRETQYF
TRBV19	TRBJ2-2	CASSILNPGTANTGELFF
TRBV5-6	TRBJ1-2	CASSIQDYGYTF
TRBV6-2/TRBV6-3	TRBJ2-1	CASSGDRAYNEQFF
TRBV28	TRBJ1-3	CASITGGPFSGNTIYF
TRBV3-1/TRBV3-2	TRBJ2-5	CASSQDRLETQYF
TRBV6-5	TRBJ1-2	CASLEQGNYGYTF
TRBV7-2	TRBJ2-1	CASKAPSSYNEQFF
TRBV4-1	TRBJ2-4	CASSQSTGYVNIQYF
TRBV11-2	TRBJ2-5	CASSFGAAETQYF